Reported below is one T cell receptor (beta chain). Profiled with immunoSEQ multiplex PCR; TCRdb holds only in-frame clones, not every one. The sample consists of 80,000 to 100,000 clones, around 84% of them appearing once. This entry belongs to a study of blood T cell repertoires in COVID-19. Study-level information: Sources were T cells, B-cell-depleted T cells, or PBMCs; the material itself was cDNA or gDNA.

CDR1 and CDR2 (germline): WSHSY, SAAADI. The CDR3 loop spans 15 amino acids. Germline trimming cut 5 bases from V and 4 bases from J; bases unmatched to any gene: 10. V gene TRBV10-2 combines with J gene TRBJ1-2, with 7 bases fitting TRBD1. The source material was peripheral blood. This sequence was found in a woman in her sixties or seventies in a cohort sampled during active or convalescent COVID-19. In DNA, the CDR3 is TGCGCCAGCAGTCTATCCGGGACAGAGCCCTATGGCTACACCTTC. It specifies CASSLSGTEPYGYTF.